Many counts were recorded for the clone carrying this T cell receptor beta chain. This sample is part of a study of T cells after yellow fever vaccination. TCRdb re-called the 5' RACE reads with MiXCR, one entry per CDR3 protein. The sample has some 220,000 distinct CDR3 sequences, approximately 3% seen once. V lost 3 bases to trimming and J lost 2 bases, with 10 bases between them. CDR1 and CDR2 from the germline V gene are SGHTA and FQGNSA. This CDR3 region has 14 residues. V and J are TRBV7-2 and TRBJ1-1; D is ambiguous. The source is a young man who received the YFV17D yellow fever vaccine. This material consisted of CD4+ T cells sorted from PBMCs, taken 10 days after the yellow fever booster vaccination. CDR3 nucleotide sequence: TGTGCCAGCAGCTTTGTGGAGGGCAACACTGAAGCTTTCTTT. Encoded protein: CASSFVEGNTEAFF.